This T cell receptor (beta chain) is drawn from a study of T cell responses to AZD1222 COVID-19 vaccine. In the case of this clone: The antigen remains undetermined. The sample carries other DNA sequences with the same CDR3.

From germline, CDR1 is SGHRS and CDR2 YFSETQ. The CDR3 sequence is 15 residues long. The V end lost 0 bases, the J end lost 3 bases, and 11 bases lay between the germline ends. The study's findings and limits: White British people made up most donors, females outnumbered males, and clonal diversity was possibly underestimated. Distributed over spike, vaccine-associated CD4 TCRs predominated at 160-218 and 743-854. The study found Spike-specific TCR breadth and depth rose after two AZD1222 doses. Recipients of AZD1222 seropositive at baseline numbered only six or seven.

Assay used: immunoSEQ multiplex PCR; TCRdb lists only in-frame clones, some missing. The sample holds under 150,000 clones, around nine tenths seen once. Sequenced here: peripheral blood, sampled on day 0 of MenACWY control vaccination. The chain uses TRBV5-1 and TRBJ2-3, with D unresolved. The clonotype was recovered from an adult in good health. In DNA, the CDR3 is TGCGCCAGCAGCTTGGAAGGTTTCCCGACAGATACGCAGTATTTT. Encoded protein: CASSLEGFPTDTQYF.